This T cell receptor (beta chain) was observed in a study of blood T cell repertoires in COVID-19. About the research overall: T cells, B-cell-depleted T cells, or PBMCs provided the cDNA or gDNA that served as material.

This CDR3 has 17 amino acids. Sequencing used immunoSEQ multiplex PCR; TCRdb keeps in-frame clones, though not all of them. Of about 350,000 clones in the sample, roughly 87% were seen once. A Seattle source enrolled patients during active infection and followed them longitudinally. The chain joins TRBV21-1 to TRBJ2-5; TRBD2, as called in the table, went unchecked against the DNA. TRBV21-1 is a pseudogene. Specimen: peripheral blood. The source of this sequence is a man aged 30-40 years with COVID-19, enrolled during active disease. CDR3 nucleotides: TGTGCCAGCAGCCCAGAGAGGAGGGAGGCGGTTGAAGAGACCCAGTACTTC. Protein sequence: CASSPERREAVEETQYF.